This T cell receptor (beta chain) originates from a study of blood T cell repertoires in COVID-19. Study context: From the United States, Italy and Spain came samples of acute and convalescent COVID-19.

Individuals aged roughly 18 to 95 years were recruited from approximately 22 US areas. The CDR3 consists of 15 residues. Germline values: CDR1 LGHNA, CDR2 YSLEER. V trimming: 3 bases; J trimming: 5 bases; junction bases outside the gene matches: 9. Per the original data handling: Scientists estimated how many nucleated cells there were by amplifying reference gene primers. Assay used: immunoSEQ multiplex PCR; TCRdb lists only in-frame clones, some missing. Clonal size and the V and J genes are those of that table, whereas D and trimming came from the DNA. The sample includes more than 200,000 clones, approximately 90% seen only once; the top ten take around 4%.

The sequenced sample was PBMCs or T cells enriched from blood (not recorded which). The TCR originated in a woman in her thirties who had recovered from COVID-19. The chain employs TRBV4-3 and TRBJ1-2; 7 bases are shared with TRBD1. CDR3 in DNA: TGCGCCAGCAGCCAGGATAGACAGGGAGCTTATGGCTACACCTTC. Protein sequence: CASSQDRQGAYGYTF.